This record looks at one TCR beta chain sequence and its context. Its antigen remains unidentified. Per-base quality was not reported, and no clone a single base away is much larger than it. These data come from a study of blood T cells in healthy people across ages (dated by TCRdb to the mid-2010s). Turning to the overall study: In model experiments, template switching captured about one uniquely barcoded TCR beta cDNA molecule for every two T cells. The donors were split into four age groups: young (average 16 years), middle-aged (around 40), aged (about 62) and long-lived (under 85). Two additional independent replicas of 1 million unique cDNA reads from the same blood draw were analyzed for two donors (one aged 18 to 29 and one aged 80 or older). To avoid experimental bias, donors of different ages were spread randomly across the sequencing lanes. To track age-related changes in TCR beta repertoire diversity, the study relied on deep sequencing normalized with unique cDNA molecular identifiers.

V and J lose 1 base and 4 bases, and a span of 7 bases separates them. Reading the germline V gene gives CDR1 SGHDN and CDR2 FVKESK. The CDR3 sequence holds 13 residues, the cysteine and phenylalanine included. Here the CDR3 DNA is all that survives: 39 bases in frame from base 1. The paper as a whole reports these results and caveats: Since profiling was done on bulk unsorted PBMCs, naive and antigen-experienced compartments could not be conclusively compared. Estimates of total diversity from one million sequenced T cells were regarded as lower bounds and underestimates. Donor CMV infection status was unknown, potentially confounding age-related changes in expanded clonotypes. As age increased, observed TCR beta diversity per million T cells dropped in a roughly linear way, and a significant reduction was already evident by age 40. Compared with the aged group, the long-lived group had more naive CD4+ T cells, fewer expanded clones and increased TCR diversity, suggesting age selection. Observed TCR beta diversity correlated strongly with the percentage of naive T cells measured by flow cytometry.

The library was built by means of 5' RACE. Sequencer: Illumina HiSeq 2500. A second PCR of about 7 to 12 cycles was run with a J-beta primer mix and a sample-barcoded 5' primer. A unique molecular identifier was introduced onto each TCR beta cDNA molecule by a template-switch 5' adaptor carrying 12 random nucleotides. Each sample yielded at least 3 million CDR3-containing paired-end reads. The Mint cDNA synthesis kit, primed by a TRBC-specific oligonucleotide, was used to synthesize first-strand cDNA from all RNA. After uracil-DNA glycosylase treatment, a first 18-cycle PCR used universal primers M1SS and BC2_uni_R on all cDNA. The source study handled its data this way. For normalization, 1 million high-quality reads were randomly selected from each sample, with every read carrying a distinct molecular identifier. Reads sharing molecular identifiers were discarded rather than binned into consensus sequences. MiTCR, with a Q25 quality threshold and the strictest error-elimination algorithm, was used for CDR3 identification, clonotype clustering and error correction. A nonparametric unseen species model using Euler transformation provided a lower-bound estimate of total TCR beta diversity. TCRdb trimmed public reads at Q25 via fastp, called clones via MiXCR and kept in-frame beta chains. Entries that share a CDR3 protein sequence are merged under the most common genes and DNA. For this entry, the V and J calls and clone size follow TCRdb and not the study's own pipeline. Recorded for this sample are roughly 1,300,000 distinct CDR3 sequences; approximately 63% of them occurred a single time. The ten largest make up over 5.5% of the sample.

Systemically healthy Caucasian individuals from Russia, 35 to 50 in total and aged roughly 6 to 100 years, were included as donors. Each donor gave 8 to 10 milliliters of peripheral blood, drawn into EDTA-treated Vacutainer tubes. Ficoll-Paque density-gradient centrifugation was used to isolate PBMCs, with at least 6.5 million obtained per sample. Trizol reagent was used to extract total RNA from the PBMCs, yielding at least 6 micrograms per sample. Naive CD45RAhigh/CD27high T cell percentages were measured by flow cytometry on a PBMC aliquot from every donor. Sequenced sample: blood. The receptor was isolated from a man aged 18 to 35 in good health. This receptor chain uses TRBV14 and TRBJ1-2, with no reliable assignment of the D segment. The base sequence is TGTGCCAGCAGCCAAGGGGCCTCCTATGGCTACACCTTC. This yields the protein CASSQGASYGYTF.